The 26 T cell receptor beta chains in this list originate from one sample, sequenced in a study of post-analysis software for immune sequencing data. Findings and limits, study-wide: Several TRBV segments were more frequent in patients than controls; TRBV5-6, TRBV5-1 and TRBV20-1 belonged to this group.

These TCRs are of unknown antigen specificity. TCR beta cDNA libraries had unique molecular identifiers. MiXCR, run by TCRdb on the PCR reads, gives a single entry per CDR3 protein. The table shows 650,000 to 850,000 distinct CDR3 sequences, with 53% occurring only once. Sequencing was performed on blood. The origin of the receptors is a girl aged 5-17 years with multiple sclerosis.

This chain links TRBV7-2 with TRBJ1-2; maybe TRBD1 (5 bases). The germline V gene encodes CDR1 SGHTA and CDR2 FQGNSA. V was clipped by 5 bases and J by 4 bases, with 17 bases between them. The CDR3 is 15 residues long. The CDR3 is CASSPGAGTGYGYTF. CDR3 coding DNA: TGTGCCAGCAGCCCGGGAGCCGGGACGGGCTATGGCTACACCTTC.

In nucleotides, the CDR3 is TGTGCCAGCAGCGCACAGTCGGGGGGCACAGATACGCAGTATTTT. Protein product: CASSAQSGGTDTQYF. This rearrangement joins TRBV7-9 to TRBJ2-3, with a weak D call TRBD2 (6 bases). The CDR3 spans 15 residues. The germline V and J ends were trimmed by 5 bases and 1 base, with 13 bases remaining between them. From germline, CDR1 is SEHNR and CDR2 FQNEAQ (reference sequence).

The chain has TRBV27 and TRBJ2-3, with 12 nucleotides matching TRBD2. The J segment lost 0 bases and the V segment lost 3 bases, leaving 7 bases of the junction unmatched. The CDR3 loop spans 18 amino acids. The germline gives CDR1 MNHEY, CDR2 SMNVEV (reference sequence). CDR3 coding DNA: TGTGCCAGCAGTTTCAAGAGGACTAGCGGGATGAGCACAGATACGCAGTATTTT. It codes for CASSFKRTSGMSTDTQYF.

This clonotype was picked up one time. V is TRBV7-2 and J is TRBJ2-3; D uncertain. Per germline, CDR1 SGHTA and CDR2 FQGNSA. Trimming left V 4 bases short and J 6 bases short, with 11 bases between. This CDR3 contains 13 residues. CDR3 in amino acids: CASSSNARDTQYF. The CDR3 bases are TGTGCCAGCAGCTCTAACGCAAGGGATACGCAGTATTTT.

This clonotype was counted between two and nine times. J is TRBJ1-2 and V is TRBV29-1; D is possibly TRBD1 (6 bases). Trimming took off 4 bases at V and 1 base at J, with 13 bases between the two ends. This CDR3 is built from 14 residues. The germline V gene encodes CDR1 SQVTM and CDR2 ANQGSEA. The CDR3 region is CSVVSGGFNYGYTF. DNA for the CDR3: TGCAGCGTTGTGAGCGGGGGCTTTAACTATGGCTACACCTTC. Full variable domain (outside the CDR3, taken from reference TRBV29-1 and TRBJ1-2): SAVISQKPSRDICQRGTSLTIQCQVDSQVTMMFWYRQQPGQSLTLIATANQGSEATYESGFVIDKFPISRPNLTFSTLTVSNMSPEDSSIYLCSVVSGGFNYGYTFGSGTRLTVV.

V and J are TRBV5-1 and TRBJ2-5; D not resolved. The DNA end favors TRBJ2-7, so the J call may be wrong. The CDR3 consists of 15 residues. Germline-derived CDR1 and CDR2 are SGHRS and YFSETQ. The CDR3 sequence is CASSLVSSSSYEQYF. The DNA for the CDR3 is TGCGCCAGCAGCTTGGTATCGTCAAGCTCCTACGAGCAGTACTTC.

This clonotype occurred a few times. The chain couples TRBV7-2 to TRBJ2-7; TRBD2 matches at 8 bases. This CDR3 contains 15 residues. Germline V gene data show CDR1 as SGHTA and CDR2 as FQGNSA. Trimming took 5 bases from V and 0 from J; bases not matched to a gene: 6. CDR3 bases: TGTGCCAGCAGCCCGACTAGCGCACCCTCCTACGAGCAGTACTTC. The encoded protein is CASSPTSAPSYEQYF.

The gene calls are TRBV10-3 and TRBJ2-1; 9 bases map to TRBD2. TRBJ2-7 matches the DNA end more closely, so the J call is doubtful. Germline V CDR1 and CDR2: ENHRY, SYGVKD. This CDR3 is 15 amino acids long. The CDR3 reads CAIRASGEGTYEQYF. The CDR3 DNA reads TGTGCCATCAGGGCTAGCGGGGAAGGAACCTACGAGCAGTACTTC.

The chain uses TRBV12-3 or TRBV12-4 and TRBJ1-1, with no clear D. CDR3 size: 13 residues. Trimming stripped 6 bases from V and 1 base from J, with 9 bases between. In DNA, the CDR3 is TGTGCCAGCAGAAGGACGGGGAACACTGAAGCTTTCTTT. The encoded protein is CASRRTGNTEAFF.

The rearrangement joins TRBV29-1 to TRBJ1-1, with a possible D match to TRBD1 (5 bases). The CDR3 covers 14 residues. Germline CDR1 and CDR2: SQVTM and ANQGSEA. The V end was cut by 4 bases, the J end by 4 bases, with 16 bases between. Written as DNA, the CDR3 is TGCAGCGTTGTAGGGGCACTGGGGAGCACTGAAGCTTTCTTT. Residues: CSVVGALGSTEAFF.

V and J are TRBV28 and TRBJ2-4; 12 bases fit TRBD2. Germline V lookup: CDR1 MDHEN, CDR2 SYDVKM. This CDR3 is built from 18 residues. The trim removed 6 bases at V and 0 bases at J, leaving 9 bases unmatched. The CDR3: CASSPPGLAGLAKNIQYF. In DNA, the CDR3 is TGTGCCAGCAGCCCCCCGGGACTAGCGGGTCTAGCCAAAAACATTCAGTACTTC.

The V gene is TRBV29-1, the J gene TRBJ1-2; 9 bases are a match to TRBD1. Germline V CDR1 and CDR2: SQVTM, ANQGSEA. With 1 base clipped from V and 11 bases from J, the junction kept 5 bases outside the gene matches. The CDR3 runs to 12 residues. CDR3: CSVEAQTGGYTF. DNA of the CDR3: TGCAGCGTTGAAGCTCAGACAGGGGGGTACACCTTC.

This clonotype has only a few counts. The J gene is TRBJ2-3, the V gene TRBV6-5; D is unclear. The CDR3 consists of 12 residues. Trimming stripped 6 bases from V and 4 bases from J, with 8 bases between. Germline V gene sequence: CDR1 MNHEY, CDR2 SVGAGI. The CDR3 reads CASRTIPDTQYF. CDR3 DNA: TGTGCCAGCAGAACTATACCAGATACGCAGTATTTT.

The V gene is TRBV7-9, the J gene TRBJ1-5, with no clear D. The V gene lost 0 bases and the J gene lost 3 bases, with 12 bases spanning the gap. The V gene's germline CDR1 is SEHNR and CDR2 FQNEAQ (reference sequence). The CDR3 runs to 16 residues. CDR3 sequence (DNA): TGTGCCAGCAGCTTAGCGGGAGCAGGTGACAATCAGCCCCAGCATTTT. Its protein product is CASSLAGAGDNQPQHF.

This chain uses TRBV12-3 or TRBV12-4 with TRBJ2-4; 11 nucleotides match TRBD2. The J call may be incorrect, as the DNA end agrees better with TRBJ2-7. CDR3 length: 16 amino acids. The CDR3 nucleotides are TGTGCCAGCAGTTTAGGACCTAGCGGGGGGAACTACGAGCAGTACTTC. It translates to CASSLGPSGGNYEQYF.

The chain combines TRBV29-1 with TRBJ2-3; the D call may be TRBD1 or TRBD2 (5 bases each). Germline assignment: CDR1 SQVTM and CDR2 ANQGSEA. V was cut by 6 bases and J by 4 bases, with 14 bases left in between. This CDR3 has 13 amino acids. In DNA form, the CDR3 reads TGCAGCGTCCCAAGGCAGGGAGCAGATACGCAGTATTTT. Encoded protein: CSVPRQGADTQYF.

Of note for this clonotype: Its ends do not fully match the called genes, so a read error is possible. The gene calls are TRBV12-3 or TRBV12-4 and TRBJ2-3, with 8 bases identical to TRBD2. The CDR3 has 15 residues. CDR3 nucleotide sequence: TGTGCCAGCAGGTTAGCGGGGTCGCGCGAAGATACGCAGTATTTT. Its protein product is CASRLAGSREDTQYF.

This clonotype was seen once. This sequence joins TRBV20-1 and TRBJ2-5; no clear D gene. Germline CDR1 DFQATT, CDR2 SNEGSKA (reference sequence). Trimming shortened V by 2 bases and J by 2 bases, and 12 bases separated the two germline ends. The CDR3 has 14 amino acids. This chain's CDR3 is CSARSLRSQETQYF. CDR3 DNA: TGCAGTGCTAGATCGTTGCGGAGTCAAGAGACCCAGTACTTC.

This clonotype was counted once. The rearrangement joins TRBV9 to TRBJ2-3; 8 bases are shared with TRBD2. Germline CDR1 and CDR2: SGDLS and YYNGEE. The CDR3 extends over 14 amino acids. V was clipped by 6 bases and J by 4 bases; unmatched bases: 7. As DNA, the CDR3 is TGTGCCAGCACGAGGCTAGCGGGCCCAGATACGCAGTATTTT. As protein: CASTRLAGPDTQYF.

This chain links TRBV28 with TRBJ2-2, with 7 bases matching TRBD1. The CDR3 sequence is 14 residues long. The germline V gene encodes CDR1 MDHEN and CDR2 SYDVKM. Losses at the gene ends were 4 bases for V and 6 bases for J; bases not matched to a gene: 5. CDR3 protein: CASSSHRGAGELFF. CDR3 DNA: TGTGCCAGCAGTTCCCACAGGGGCGCCGGGGAGCTGTTTTTT.

The sample holds a few counts of this clonotype. V is TRBV29-1 and J is TRBJ2-1; D is unresolved. Trimming cost V 5 bases and J 9 bases, with 14 bases left between them. The CDR3 runs 12 residues. Looked up from germline, CDR1 is SQVTM and CDR2 is ANQGSEA. The CDR3 nucleotides are TGCAGCGTTTCCGACGCGTGGGGTGAGCAGTTCTTC. Its protein is CSVSDAWGEQFF.

The rearrangement uses TRBV2 and TRBJ2-1; 7 nucleotides align to TRBD1. Trimming at V came to 4 bases and at J to 6 bases, leaving 9 bases not matched to a gene. This CDR3 has 15 residues. CDR1 is SNHLY, CDR2 FYNNEI, per germline. CDR3 bases: TGTGCCAGCAGTGCAGGACAGGCGATTAGCAATGAGCAGTTCTTC. Translation gives CASSAGQAISNEQFF.

The chain carries TRBV12-3 or TRBV12-4 and TRBJ2-7, with D unresolved. The CDR3 loop spans 16 amino acids. Trimming took off 0 bases at V and 5 bases at J, with 17 bases between the two ends. CDR3 bases: TGTGCCAGCAGTTTAGCGGGCAGAATTAAAGTCCACGAGCAGTACTTC. Translation: CASSLAGRIKVHEQYF.

This clonotype has just a few counts. The chain couples TRBV2 to TRBJ1-1; TRBD1 matches 7 bases. Unmatched junction bases numbered 7, after V lost 8 bases and J lost 1 base. Germline-derived CDR1 and CDR2 are SNHLY and FYNNEI. CDR3 length: 14 amino acids. The DNA for the CDR3 is TGTGCCAGCTCCTGGGACAGCAAGAACACTGAAGCTTTCTTT. It yields the protein CASSWDSKNTEAFF.

This clonotype was observed a handful of times. The chain recombines TRBV15 with TRBJ2-5; D uncertain. This CDR3 region has 13 residues. The germline V and J ends were trimmed by 5 bases and 5 bases, with 12 bases remaining between them. Germline V gives CDR1 LNHNV, CDR2 YYDKDF (reference sequence). The CDR3 nucleotides read TGTGCCACCAGCTCAACGGGTGGGGAGACCCAGTACTTC. It translates to CATSSTGGETQYF.

CDR3 region: CASSHRLVGGNEQFF. For the CDR3, the DNA is TGTGCCAGCAGCCATCGATTAGTAGGCGGAAATGAGCAGTTCTTC. The genes are TRBV3-1 and TRBJ2-1; unclear D gene. V lost 3 bases to trimming and J lost 7 bases, with 16 bases between them. The CDR3 covers 15 residues. Germline V gene lookup returns CDR1 LGHDT and CDR2 YNNKEL (reference sequence).